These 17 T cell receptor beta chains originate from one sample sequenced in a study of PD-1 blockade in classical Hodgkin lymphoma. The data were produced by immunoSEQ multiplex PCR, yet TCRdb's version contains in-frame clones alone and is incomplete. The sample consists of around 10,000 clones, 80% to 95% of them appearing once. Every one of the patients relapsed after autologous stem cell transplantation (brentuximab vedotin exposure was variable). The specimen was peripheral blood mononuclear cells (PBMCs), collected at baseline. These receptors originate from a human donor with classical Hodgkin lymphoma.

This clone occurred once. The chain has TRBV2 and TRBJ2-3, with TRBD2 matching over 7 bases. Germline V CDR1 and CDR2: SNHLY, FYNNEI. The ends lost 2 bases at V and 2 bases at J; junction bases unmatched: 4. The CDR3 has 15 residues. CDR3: CASSELAVNTDTQYF. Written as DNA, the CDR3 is TGTGCCAGCAGTGAACTAGCGGTTAACACAGATACGCAGTATTTT.

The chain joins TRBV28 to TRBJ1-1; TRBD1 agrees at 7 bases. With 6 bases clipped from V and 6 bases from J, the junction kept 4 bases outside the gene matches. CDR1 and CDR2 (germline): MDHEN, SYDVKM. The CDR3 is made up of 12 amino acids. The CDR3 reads CASRPDRAEAFF. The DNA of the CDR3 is TGTGCCAGCAGGCCCGACAGGGCTGAAGCTTTCTTT. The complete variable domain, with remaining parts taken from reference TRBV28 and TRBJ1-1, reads DVKVTQSSRYLVKRTGEKVFLECVQDMDHENMFWYRQDPGLGLRLIYFSYDVKMKEKGDIPEGYSVSREKKERFSLILESASTNQTSMYLCASRPDRAEAFFGQGTRLTVV.

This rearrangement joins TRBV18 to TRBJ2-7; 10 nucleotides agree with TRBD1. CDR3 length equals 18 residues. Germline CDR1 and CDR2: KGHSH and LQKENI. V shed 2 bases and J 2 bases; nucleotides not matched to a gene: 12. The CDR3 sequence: CASSPSFFGTGVPYEQYF. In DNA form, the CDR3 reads TGTGCCAGCTCACCAAGTTTCTTCGGGACAGGGGTTCCCTACGAGCAGTACTTC.

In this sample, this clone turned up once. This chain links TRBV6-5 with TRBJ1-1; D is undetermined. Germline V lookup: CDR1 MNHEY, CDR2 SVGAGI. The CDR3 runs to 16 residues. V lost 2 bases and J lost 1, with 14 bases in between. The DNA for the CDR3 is TGTGCCAGCAGTTACCAGGTTCTATCAGGGAACACTGAAGCTTTCTTT. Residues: CASSYQVLSGNTEAFF.

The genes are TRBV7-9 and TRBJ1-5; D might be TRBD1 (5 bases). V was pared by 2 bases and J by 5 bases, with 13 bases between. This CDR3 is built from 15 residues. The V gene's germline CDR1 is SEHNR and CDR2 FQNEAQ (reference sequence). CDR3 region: CASSLTGGSDQPQHF. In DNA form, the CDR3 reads TGTGCCAGCAGCTTAACGGGGGGGAGCGATCAGCCCCAGCATTTT.

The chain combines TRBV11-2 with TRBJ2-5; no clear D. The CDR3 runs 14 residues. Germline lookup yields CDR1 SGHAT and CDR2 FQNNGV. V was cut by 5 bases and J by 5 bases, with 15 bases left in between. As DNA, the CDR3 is TGTGCCAGCAGCGACCATCGCCAGCTGGAGACCCAGTACTTC. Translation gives CASSDHRQLETQYF.

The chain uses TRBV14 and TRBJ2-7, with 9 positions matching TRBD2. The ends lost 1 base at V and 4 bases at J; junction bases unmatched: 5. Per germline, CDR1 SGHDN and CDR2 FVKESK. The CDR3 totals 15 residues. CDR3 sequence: CASSQGASGTYEQYF. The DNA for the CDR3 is TGTGCCAGCAGCCAAGGAGCTAGCGGGACTTACGAGCAGTACTTC.

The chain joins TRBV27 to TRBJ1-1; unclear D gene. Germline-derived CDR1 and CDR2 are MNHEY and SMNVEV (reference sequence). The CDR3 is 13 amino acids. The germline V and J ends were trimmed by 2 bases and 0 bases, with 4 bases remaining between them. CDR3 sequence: CASSLTVNTEAFF. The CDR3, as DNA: TGTGCCAGCAGTTTAACTGTGAACACTGAAGCTTTCTTT.

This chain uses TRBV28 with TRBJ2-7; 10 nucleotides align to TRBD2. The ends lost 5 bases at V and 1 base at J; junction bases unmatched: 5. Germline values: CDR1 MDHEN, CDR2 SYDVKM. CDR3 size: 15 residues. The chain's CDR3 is CASSIGLAVSYEQYF. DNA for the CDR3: TGTGCCAGCAGTATCGGACTAGCGGTGTCCTACGAGCAGTACTTC.

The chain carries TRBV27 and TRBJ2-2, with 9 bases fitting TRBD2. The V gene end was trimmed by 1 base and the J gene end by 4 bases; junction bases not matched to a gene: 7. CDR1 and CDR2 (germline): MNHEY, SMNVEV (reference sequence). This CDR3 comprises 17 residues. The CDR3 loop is CASSLLPSGRLTGELFF. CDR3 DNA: TGTGCCAGCAGTTTATTACCCAGCGGGAGGCTCACCGGGGAGCTGTTTTTT.

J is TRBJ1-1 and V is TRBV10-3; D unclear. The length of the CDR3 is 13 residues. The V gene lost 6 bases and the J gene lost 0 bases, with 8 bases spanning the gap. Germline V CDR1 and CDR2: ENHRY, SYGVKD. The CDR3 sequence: CAIRGVLNTEAFF. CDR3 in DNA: TGTGCCATCAGAGGCGTCTTGAACACTGAAGCTTTCTTT.

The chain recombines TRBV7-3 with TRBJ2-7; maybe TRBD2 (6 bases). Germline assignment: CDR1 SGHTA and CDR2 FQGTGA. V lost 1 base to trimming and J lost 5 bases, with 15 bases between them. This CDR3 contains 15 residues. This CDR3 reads CASSLMSAGPNEQYF. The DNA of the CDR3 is TGTGCCAGCAGCTTAATGTCAGCGGGCCCTAACGAGCAGTACTTC.

CDR3 nucleotides: TGTGCCAGCAGTAGTCAGAAAGGCAGCACAGATACGCAGTATTTT. Its translation is CASSSQKGSTDTQYF. The V gene is TRBV27, the J gene TRBJ2-3, with no clear D. Trimming cost V 5 bases and J 0 bases, with 12 bases left between them. The CDR3 length is 15 residues. The germline gives CDR1 MNHEY, CDR2 SMNVEV (reference sequence).

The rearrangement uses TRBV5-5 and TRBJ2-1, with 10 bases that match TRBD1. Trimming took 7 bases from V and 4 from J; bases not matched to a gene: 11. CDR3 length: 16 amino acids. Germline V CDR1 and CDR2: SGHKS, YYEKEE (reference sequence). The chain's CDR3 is CASWTGGPHGYNEQFF. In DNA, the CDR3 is TGTGCCAGCTGGACAGGGGGTCCGCACGGTTACAATGAGCAGTTCTTC.

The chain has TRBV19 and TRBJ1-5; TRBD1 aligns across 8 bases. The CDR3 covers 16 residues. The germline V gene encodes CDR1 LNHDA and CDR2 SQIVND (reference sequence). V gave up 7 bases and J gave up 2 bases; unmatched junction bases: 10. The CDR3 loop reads CASTRKPGQGNQPQHF. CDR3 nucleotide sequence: TGTGCCAGTACCCGAAAACCGGGACAGGGCAATCAGCCCCAGCATTTT.

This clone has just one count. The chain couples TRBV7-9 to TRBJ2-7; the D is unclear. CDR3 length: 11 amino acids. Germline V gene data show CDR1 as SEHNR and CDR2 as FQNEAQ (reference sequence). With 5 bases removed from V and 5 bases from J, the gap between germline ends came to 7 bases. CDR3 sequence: CASSAGHEQYF. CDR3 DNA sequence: TGTGCCAGCAGCGCCGGGCACGAGCAGTACTTC.

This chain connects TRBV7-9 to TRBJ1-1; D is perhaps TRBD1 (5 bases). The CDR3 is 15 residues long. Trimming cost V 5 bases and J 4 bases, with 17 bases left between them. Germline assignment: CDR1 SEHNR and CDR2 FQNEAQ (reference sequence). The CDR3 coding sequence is TGTGCCAGCAGCCCGGGACGAAAAGGAGGCACTGAAGCTTTCTTT. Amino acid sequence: CASSPGRKGGTEAFF.